Listed below are T cell receptor beta chains from one sample, sequenced in a study of vaccination and CD4 T cells after COVID-19. TCRdb recomputed calls from the PCR reads with MiXCR, one row per CDR3 protein. The sample lists 15,000 or so distinct CDR3 sequences; around 56% were seen once. Antigens of these TCRs are unknown. Sequencing used CD4+ T cells from blood, cultured in vitro. The receptors stem from a human donor who had recovered from COVID-19. Each CDR3 is given with its conserved first and last residue. The D gene is left open where the match is weak. Size is omitted from some rows. Given values are once, few, many or a class for expanded clones.

V gene	D gene	clone size	J gene	CDR3 protein	CDR3 DNA
TRBV20-1	-	-	TRBJ2-6	CSARPAPGANVLTF	TGCAGTGCTCGACCGGCGCCTGGGGCCAACGTCCTGACTTTC
TRBV7-8	-	few	TRBJ1-5	CASSLALRSNQPQHF	TGTGCCAGCAGCTTAGCTCTGAGGAGCAATCAGCCCCAGCATTTT
TRBV20-1	-	-	TRBJ1-5	CSARIGSGDQPQHF	TGCAGTGCTAGAATCGGGTCAGGGGATCAGCCCCAGCATTTT
TRBV7-9	-	-	TRBJ2-7	CASSGTGMYEQYF	TGTGCCAGCAGCGGGACGGGGATGTACGAGCAGTACTTC
TRBV11-1	TRBD1	-	TRBJ2-2	CASSPRDRGLGGELFF	TGTGCCAGCAGCCCACGGGACAGGGGGCTGGGCGGGGAGCTGTTTTTT
TRBV24-1	-	few	TRBJ1-4	CAVYSERSEKLFF	TGTGCCGTCTACAGCGAGAGGAGTGAAAAACTGTTTTTT
TRBV20-1	TRBD1	-	TRBJ1-6	CSARRDSQNSPLHF	TGCAGTGCTAGAAGGGACAGCCAGAATTCACCCCTCCACTTT
TRBV4-1	-	-	TRBJ1-4	CASSLLGEKLFF	TGCGCCAGCAGCCTCTTAGGGGAAAAACTGTTTTTT
TRBV6-5	TRBD1	few	TRBJ1-2	CASSYSIQGANGYTF	TGTGCCAGCAGTTACTCGATACAGGGGGCCAATGGCTACACCTTC
TRBV12-3/TRBV12-4	-	-	TRBJ1-1	CASSRTNTEAFF	TGTGCCAGCAGCAGGACGAACACTGAAGCTTTCTTT
TRBV15	TRBD2	few	TRBJ2-5	CATSGRMGGTSGSWGETQYF	TGTGCCACCAGTGGCAGGATGGGGGGGACTAGCGGGAGTTGGGGAGAGACCCAGTACTTC
TRBV7-6	TRBD1	few	TRBJ2-1	CASSPVAGQGWNEQFF	TGTGCCAGCAGCCCGGTCGCGGGACAGGGGTGGAATGAGCAGTTCTTC
TRBV27	-	-	TRBJ2-7	CASRAGRTTYEQYF	TGTGCCAGCAGGGCAGGGAGAACAACCTACGAGCAGTACTTC
TRBV19	TRBD1	few	TRBJ2-2	CASRQGATGELFF	TGTGCCAGTAGACAGGGGGCGACCGGGGAGCTGTTTTTT
TRBV7-9	-	-	TRBJ1-3	CASSLTDYSGNTIYF	TGTGCCAGCAGTTTGACGGACTACTCTGGAAACACCATATATTTT
TRBV6-1	-	-	TRBJ2-7	CASRKGPSSPSYEQYF	TGTGCCAGCAGAAAGGGTCCGTCGAGCCCTTCCTACGAGCAGTACTTC
TRBV20-1	TRBD2	-	TRBJ2-1	CSARPGGNLYNEQFF	TGCAGTGCTAGGCCGGGAGGGAACCTCTACAATGAGCAGTTCTTC
TRBV2	TRBD1	few	TRBJ1-5	CASSDRGELPPQHF	TGTGCCAGCAGTGACAGGGGGGAGCTCCCGCCCCAGCATTTT
TRBV28	-	-	TRBJ1-1	CASSIPTEAFF	TGTGCCAGCAGTATCCCCACTGAAGCTTTCTTT
TRBV27	TRBD1	-	TRBJ1-5	CASSPWDRGGQPQHF	TGTGCCAGCAGTCCGTGGGACAGGGGGGGGCAGCCCCAGCATTTT
TRBV20-1	TRBD1	once	TRBJ1-1	CSAQDRVYTEAFF	TGCAGTGCTCAGGACAGGGTTTACACTGAAGCTTTCTTT
TRBV28	-	few	TRBJ1-2	CASGPPYRGYTF	TGTGCCAGCGGGCCGCCGTATCGGGGCTACACCTTC
TRBV20-1	-	few	TRBJ1-1	CSAKGPNTEAFF	TGCAGTGCTAAGGGGCCGAACACTGAAGCTTTCTTT
TRBV12-3/TRBV12-4	TRBD1	-	TRBJ2-5	CASSRQGMGETQYF	TGTGCCAGCAGCCGACAGGGTATGGGGGAGACCCAGTACTTC
TRBV4-1	-	-	TRBJ1-2	CASSQLGDYGYTF	TGCGCCAGCAGCCAACTTGGGGACTATGGCTACACCTTC
TRBV12-3/TRBV12-4	-	-	TRBJ1-6	CASSPMGPKDSPLHF	TGTGCCAGCAGTCCAATGGGCCCTAAGGATTCACCCCTCCACTTT
TRBV20-1	-	few	TRBJ2-1	CSAGAPRGQFF	TGCAGTGCTGGGGCCCCGAGGGGGCAGTTCTTC
TRBV12-3/TRBV12-4	-	few	TRBJ1-6	CASSFTLNSPLHF	TGTGCCAGCAGTTTCACCCTTAATTCACCCCTCCACTTT
TRBV27	TRBD2	few	TRBJ2-7	CGSSLGEASGYEQYF	TGTGGCAGCAGTTTAGGAGAGGCTAGCGGCTACGAGCAGTACTTC